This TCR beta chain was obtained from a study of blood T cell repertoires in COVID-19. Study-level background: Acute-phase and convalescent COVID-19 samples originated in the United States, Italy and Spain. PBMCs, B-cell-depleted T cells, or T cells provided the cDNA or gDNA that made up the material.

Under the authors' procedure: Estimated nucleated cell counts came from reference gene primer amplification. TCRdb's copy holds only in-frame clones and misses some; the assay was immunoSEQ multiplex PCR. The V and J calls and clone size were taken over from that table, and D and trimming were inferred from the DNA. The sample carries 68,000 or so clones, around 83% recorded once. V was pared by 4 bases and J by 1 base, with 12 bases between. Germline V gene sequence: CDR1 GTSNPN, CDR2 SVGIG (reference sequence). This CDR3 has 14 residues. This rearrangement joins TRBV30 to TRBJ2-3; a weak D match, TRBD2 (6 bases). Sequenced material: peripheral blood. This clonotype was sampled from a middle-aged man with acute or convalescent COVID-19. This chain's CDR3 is CAWNRASGTDTQYF. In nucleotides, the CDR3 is TGTGCCTGGAACCGGGCTAGCGGCACAGATACGCAGTATTTT.